This T cell receptor beta chain was sequenced in a study of T-cell reconstitution after alpha-beta-depleted transplantation in children. This clonotype was found a few times. Its antigen is as yet unknown. Unique molecular identifiers were incorporated during preparation of the TCRbeta library. Via MiXCR, TCRdb re-called the PCR reads, giving one row per CDR3 protein. The sample has 200,000 to 300,000 distinct CDR3 sequences; more than 20% are singletons. Study findings and constraints: Hyperexpanded clones declined; after one year, newly produced T cells mostly supplied diversity. There were some patients whose high TCRbeta diversity at day 60 came from surviving recipient T cells and thymic progenitors. After transplant, at about two months, alpha-beta T cells were reportedly derived from several hundred expanded graft clones.

Losses at the gene ends were 3 bases for V and 1 base for J; bases not matched to a gene: 8. Germline-derived CDR1 and CDR2 are DFQATT and SNEGSKA (reference sequence). This CDR3 is built from 16 residues. The receptor was derived from a female patient younger than 10 who had a stem cell transplant for congenital amegakaryocytic thrombocytopenia, so the T cells may come from the graft donor. This chain connects TRBV20-1 to TRBJ2-5, with 10 bases identical to TRBD2. Sequencing was performed on PBMCs, mostly from graft donor cells, taken 360 days after TCRalphabeta/CD19-depleted stem cell transplant. CDR3 nucleotide sequence: TGCAGTGCTAGCCGTTCTAGCGGGGGACGCCAAGAGACCCAGTACTTC. Protein sequence: CSASRSSGGRQETQYF.